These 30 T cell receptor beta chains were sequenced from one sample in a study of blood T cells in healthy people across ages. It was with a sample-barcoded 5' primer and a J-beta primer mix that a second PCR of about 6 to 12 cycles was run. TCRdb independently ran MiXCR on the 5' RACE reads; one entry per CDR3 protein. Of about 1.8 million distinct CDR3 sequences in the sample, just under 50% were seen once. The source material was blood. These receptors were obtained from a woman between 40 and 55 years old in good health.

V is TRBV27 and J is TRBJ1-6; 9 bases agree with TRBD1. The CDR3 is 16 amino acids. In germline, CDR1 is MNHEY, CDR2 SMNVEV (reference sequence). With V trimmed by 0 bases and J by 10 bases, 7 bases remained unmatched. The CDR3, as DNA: TGTGCCAGCAGTTTATCCTCCGGGACAGGGATCTCACCCCTCCACTTT. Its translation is CASSLSSGTGISPLHF.

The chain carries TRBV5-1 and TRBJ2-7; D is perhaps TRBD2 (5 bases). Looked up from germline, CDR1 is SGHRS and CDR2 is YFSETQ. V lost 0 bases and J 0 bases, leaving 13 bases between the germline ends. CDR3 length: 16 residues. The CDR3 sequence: CASSLAQGLSSYEQYF. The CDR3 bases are TGCGCCAGCAGCTTGGCCCAAGGACTGAGCTCCTACGAGCAGTACTTC. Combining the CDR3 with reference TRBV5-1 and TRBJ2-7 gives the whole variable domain KAGVTQTPRYLIKTRGQQVTLSCSPISGHRSVSWYQQTPGQGLQFLFEYFSETQRNKGNFPGRFSGRQFSNSRSEMNVSTLELGDSALYLCASSLAQGLSSYEQYFGPGTRLTVT.

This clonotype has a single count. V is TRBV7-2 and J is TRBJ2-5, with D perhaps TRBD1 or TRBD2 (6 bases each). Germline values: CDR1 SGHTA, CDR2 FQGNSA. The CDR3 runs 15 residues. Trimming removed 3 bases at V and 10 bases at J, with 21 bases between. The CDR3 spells CASSFEDRGRMIQYF. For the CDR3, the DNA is TGTGCCAGCAGCTTTGAGGATCGGGGGCGGATGATCCAGTACTTC.

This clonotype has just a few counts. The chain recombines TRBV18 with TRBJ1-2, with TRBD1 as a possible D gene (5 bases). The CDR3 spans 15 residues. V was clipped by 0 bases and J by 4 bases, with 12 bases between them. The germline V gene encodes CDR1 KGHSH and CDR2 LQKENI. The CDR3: CASSPPGRGLYGYTF. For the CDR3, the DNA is TGTGCCAGCTCACCACCGGGACGGGGACTCTATGGCTACACCTTC.

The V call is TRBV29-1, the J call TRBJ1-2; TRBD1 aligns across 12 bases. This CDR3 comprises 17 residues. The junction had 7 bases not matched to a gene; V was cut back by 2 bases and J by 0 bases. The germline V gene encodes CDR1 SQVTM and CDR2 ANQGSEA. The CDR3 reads CSVERGTGGASNYGYTF. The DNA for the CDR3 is TGCAGCGTTGAACGGGGGACAGGGGGCGCCTCTAACTATGGCTACACCTTC.

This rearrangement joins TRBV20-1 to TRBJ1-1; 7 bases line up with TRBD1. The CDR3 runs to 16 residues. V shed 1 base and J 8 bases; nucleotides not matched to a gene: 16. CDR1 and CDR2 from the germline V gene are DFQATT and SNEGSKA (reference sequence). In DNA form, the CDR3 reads TGCAGTGCTAGAGGACAGGGAAAGGATTATTCCAAAGAAGCTTTCTTT. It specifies CSARGQGKDYSKEAFF.

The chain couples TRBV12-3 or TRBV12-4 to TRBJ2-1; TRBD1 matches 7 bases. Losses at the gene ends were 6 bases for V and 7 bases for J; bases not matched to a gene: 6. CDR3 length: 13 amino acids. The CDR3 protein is CASRLLTGNEQFF. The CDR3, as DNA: TGTGCCAGCAGGCTCTTGACAGGGAATGAGCAGTTCTTC.

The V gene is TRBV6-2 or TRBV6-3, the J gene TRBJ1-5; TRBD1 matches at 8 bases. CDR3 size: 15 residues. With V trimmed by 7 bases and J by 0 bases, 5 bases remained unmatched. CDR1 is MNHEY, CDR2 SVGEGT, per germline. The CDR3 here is CASTAGQVSNQPQHF. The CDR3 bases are TGTGCCAGCACCGCGGGACAGGTTAGCAATCAGCCCCAGCATTTT.

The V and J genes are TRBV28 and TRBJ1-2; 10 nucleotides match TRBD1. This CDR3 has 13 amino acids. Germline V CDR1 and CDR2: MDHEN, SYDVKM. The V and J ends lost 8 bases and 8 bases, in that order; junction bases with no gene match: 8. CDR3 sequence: CASGRGQGWGYTF. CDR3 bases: TGTGCCAGCGGACGGGGACAGGGGTGGGGCTACACCTTC.

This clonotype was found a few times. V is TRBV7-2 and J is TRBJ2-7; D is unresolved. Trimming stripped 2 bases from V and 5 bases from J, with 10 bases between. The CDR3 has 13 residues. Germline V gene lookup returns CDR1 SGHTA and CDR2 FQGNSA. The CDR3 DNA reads TGTGCCAGCAGCTTATTGGTGGGTAACGAGCAGTACTTC. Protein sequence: CASSLLVGNEQYF.

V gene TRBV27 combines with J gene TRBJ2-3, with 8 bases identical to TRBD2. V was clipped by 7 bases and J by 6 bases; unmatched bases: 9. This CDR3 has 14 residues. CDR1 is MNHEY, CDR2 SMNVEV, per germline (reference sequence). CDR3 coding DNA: TGTGCCAGCACCGCGGGGGGCTGGCTTGATACGCAGTATTTT. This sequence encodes CASTAGGWLDTQYF.

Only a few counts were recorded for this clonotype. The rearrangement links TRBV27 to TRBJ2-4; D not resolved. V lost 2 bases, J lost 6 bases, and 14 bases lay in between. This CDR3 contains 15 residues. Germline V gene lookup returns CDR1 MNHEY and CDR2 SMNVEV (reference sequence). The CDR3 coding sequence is TGTGCCAGCAGTTTAGTTAGCCATCCGACAAACATTCAGTACTTC. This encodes CASSLVSHPTNIQYF.

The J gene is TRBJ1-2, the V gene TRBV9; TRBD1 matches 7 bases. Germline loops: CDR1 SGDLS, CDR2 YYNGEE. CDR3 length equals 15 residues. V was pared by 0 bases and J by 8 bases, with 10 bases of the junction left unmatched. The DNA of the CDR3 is TGTGCCAGCAGCGTAGAAGAGGGGGCGATCCGGGGCTACACCTTC. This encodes CASSVEEGAIRGYTF.

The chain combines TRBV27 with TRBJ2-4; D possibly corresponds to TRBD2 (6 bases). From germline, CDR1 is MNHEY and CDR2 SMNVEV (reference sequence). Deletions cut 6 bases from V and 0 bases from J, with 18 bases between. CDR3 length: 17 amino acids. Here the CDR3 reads CASSLNGRTQAKNIQYF. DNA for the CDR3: TGTGCCAGCAGCCTAAATGGGAGGACACAAGCCAAAAACATTCAGTACTTC.

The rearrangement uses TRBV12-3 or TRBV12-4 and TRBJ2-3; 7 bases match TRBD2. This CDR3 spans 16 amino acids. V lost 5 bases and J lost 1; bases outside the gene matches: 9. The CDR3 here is CASSAGLGGGTDTQYF. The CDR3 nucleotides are TGTGCCAGCAGTGCCGGACTAGGAGGGGGCACAGATACGCAGTATTTT.

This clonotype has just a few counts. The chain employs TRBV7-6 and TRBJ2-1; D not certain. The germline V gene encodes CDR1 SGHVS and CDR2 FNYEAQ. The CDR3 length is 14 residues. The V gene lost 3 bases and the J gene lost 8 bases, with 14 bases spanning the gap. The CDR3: CASSFGLKRDEQFF. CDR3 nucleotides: TGTGCCAGCAGCTTCGGGTTAAAAAGGGATGAGCAGTTCTTC. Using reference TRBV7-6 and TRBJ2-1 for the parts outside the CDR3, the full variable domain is GAGVSQSPRYKVTKRGQDVALRCDPISGHVSLYWYRQALGQGPEFLTYFNYEAQQDKSGLPNDRFSAERPEGSISTLTIQRTEQRDSAMYRCASSFGLKRDEQFFGPGTRLTVL.

The CDR3 nucleotides are TGTGCCAGCAGTTCCCGCAGGGGTTCGTTGGTTGAGCAGTTCTTC. Its translation is CASSSRRGSLVEQFF. The gene calls are TRBV28 and TRBJ2-1, with a weak D call TRBD1 (6 bases). The V end was cut by 4 bases, the J end by 9 bases, with 19 bases between. CDR1 is MDHEN, CDR2 SYDVKM, per germline. This CDR3 has 15 amino acids. The full variable domain, in which reference TRBV28 and TRBJ2-1 provide the parts outside the CDR3, is DVKVTQSSRYLVKRTGEKVFLECVQDMDHENMFWYRQDPGLGLRLIYFSYDVKMKEKGDIPEGYSVSREKKERFSLILESASTNQTSMYLCASSSRRGSLVEQFFGPGTRLTVL.

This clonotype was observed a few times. The CDR3 DNA reads TGTGCCAGCAGCCCCTCGGGACAGGATACGCAGTATTTT. This encodes CASSPSGQDTQYF. The rearrangement joins TRBV7-9 to TRBJ2-3; 7 bases match TRBD1. The CDR3 extends over 13 amino acids. Germline values: CDR1 SEHNR, CDR2 FQNEAQ (reference sequence). Trimming took 5 bases from V and 6 from J; bases not matched to a gene: 5.

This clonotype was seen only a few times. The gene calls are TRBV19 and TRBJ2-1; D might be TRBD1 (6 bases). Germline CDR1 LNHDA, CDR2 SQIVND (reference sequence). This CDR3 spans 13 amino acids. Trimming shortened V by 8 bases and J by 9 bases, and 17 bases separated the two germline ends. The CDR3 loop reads CASGVTGTAEQFF. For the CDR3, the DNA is TGTGCCAGTGGTGTGACAGGTACAGCTGAGCAGTTCTTC.

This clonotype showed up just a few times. CDR3 protein: CASSTTWETQYF. The CDR3 nucleotides are TGTGCCAGCAGTACGACGTGGGAGACCCAGTACTTC. The chain has TRBV6-2 or TRBV6-3 and TRBJ2-5; no definite D call. CDR1 and CDR2 (germline): MNHEY, SVGEGT. The CDR3 is 12 amino acids. The V end was cut by 5 bases, the J end by 5 bases, with 9 bases between.

CDR3 sequence: CASSHTFHHSPLHF. The DNA of the CDR3 is TGTGCCAGCAGCCACACCTTCCACCATTCACCCCTCCACTTT. This chain links TRBV5-6 with TRBJ1-6; D ambiguous. CDR1 and CDR2 (germline): SGHDT, YYEEEE. CDR3 length equals 14 residues. Deletions cut 4 bases from V and 8 bases from J, with 13 bases between.

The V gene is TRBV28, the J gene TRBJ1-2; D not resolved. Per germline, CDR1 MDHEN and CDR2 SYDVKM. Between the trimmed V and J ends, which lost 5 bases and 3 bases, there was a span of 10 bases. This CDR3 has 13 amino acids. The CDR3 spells CASSIEEDYGYTF. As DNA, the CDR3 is TGTGCCAGCAGTATTGAGGAGGACTATGGCTACACCTTC.

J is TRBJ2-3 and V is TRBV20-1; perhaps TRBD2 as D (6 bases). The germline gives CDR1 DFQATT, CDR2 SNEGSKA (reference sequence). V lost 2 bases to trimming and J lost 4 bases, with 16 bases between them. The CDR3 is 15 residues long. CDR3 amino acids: CSARSGGLDSDTQYF. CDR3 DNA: TGCAGTGCTAGATCCGGAGGGCTAGATTCAGATACGCAGTATTTT.

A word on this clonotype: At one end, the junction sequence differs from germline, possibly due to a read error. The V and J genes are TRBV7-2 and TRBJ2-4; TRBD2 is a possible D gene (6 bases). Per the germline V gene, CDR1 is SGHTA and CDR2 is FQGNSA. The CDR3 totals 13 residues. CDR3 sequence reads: CVSSPPTRKEQYF. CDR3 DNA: TGTGTCAGCAGCCCCCCGACTAGGAAGGAGCAGTACTTC.

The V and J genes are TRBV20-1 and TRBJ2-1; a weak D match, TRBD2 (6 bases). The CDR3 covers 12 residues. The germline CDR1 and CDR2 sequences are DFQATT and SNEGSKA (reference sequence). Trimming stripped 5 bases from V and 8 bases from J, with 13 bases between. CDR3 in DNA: TGCAGTGCTCACGGGACTCTCTATGAGCAGTTCTTC. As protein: CSAHGTLYEQFF.

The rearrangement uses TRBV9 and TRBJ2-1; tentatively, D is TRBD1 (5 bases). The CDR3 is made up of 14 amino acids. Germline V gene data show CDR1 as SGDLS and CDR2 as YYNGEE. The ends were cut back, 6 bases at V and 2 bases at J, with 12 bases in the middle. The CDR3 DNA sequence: TGTGCCAGCAAGGGGCCTTCCCCCTACAATGAGCAGTTCTTC. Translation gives CASKGPSPYNEQFF.

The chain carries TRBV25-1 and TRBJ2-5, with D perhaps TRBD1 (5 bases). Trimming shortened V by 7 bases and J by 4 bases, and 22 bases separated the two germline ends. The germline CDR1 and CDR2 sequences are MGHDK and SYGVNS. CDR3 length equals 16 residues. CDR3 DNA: TGTGCCAGCATAGGGTCTGGCAGGGCCGAAGGAGAGACCCAGTACTTC. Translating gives CASIGSGRAEGETQYF. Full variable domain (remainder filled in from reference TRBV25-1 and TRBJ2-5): EADIYQTPRYLVIGTGKKITLECSQTMGHDKMYWYQQDPGMELHLIHYSYGVNSTEKGDLSSESTVSRIRTEHFPLTLESARPSHTSQYLCASIGSGRAEGETQYFGPGTRLLVL.

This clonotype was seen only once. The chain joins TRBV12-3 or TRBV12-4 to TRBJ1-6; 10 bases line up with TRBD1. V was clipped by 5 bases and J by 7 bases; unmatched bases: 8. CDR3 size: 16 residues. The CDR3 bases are TGTGCCAGCAGTGACAGGGGGCTTTTACCGAATTCACCCCTCCACTTT. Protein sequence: CASSDRGLLPNSPLHF.

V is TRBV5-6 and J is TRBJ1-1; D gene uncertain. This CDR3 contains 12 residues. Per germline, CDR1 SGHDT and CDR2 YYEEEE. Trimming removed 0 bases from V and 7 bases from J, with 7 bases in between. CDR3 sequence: CASSLGTDEAFF. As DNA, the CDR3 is TGTGCCAGCAGCTTGGGGACCGATGAAGCTTTCTTT.

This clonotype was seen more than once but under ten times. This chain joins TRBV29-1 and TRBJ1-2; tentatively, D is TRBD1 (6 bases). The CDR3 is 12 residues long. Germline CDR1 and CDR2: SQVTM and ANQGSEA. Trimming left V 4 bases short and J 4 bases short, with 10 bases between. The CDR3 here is CSVGSGVYGYTF. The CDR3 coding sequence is TGCAGCGTTGGGTCAGGGGTCTATGGCTACACCTTC.